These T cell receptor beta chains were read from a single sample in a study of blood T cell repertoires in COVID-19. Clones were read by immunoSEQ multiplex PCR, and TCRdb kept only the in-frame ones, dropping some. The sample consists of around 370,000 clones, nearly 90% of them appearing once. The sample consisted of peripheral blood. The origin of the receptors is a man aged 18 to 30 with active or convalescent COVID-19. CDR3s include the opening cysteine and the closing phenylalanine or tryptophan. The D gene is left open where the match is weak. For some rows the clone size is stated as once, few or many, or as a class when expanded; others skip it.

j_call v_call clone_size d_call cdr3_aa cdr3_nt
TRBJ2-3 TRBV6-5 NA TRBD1 CASSNRGFTDTQYF TGTGCCAGCAGCAACAGGGGGTTCACAGATACGCAGTATTTT
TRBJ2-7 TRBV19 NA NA CASSMGTGPTYEQYF TGTGCCAGTAGTATGGGAACAGGACCCACCTACGAGCAGTACTTC
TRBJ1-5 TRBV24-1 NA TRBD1 CATSDSGQGDNQPQHF TGTGCCACCAGTGATTCGGGGCAGGGGGACAATCAGCCCCAGCATTTT
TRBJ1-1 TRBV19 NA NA CASSPLEDLMNTEAFF TGTGCCAGTAGTCCGTTGGAGGACCTAATGAACACTGAAGCTTTCTTT
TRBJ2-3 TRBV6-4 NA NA CASSYRDTDTQYF TGTGCCAGCAGTTATCGGGACACAGATACGCAGTATTTT
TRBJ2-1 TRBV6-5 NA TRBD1 CASSYGRGGGEQFF TGTGCCAGCAGTTACGGGCGAGGGGGCGGTGAGCAGTTCTTC
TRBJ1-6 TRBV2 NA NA CASRNGQGASPLHF TGTGCCAGCAGGAACGGGCAGGGCGCGTCACCCCTCCACTTT
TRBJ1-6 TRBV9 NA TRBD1 CASSGDRGHSPLHF TGTGCCAGCAGCGGGGACAGGGGGCACTCACCCCTCCACTTT
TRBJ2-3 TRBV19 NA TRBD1 CASSPRTGGTDTQYF TGTGCCAGTAGTCCTCGGACAGGGGGGACAGATACGCAGTATTTT
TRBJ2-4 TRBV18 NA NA CASSGGQLAKNIQYF TGTGCCAGCTCAGGCGGACAATTAGCCAAAAACATTCAGTACTTC
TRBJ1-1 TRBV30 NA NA CAWTIHANTEAFF TGTGCCTGGACCATACACGCGAACACTGAAGCTTTCTTT
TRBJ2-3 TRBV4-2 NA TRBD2 CASSQDSSGGAPDTQYF TGTGCCAGCAGCCAAGATAGTAGCGGGGGAGCTCCAGATACGCAGTATTTT
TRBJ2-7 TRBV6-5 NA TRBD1 CASSYEGTVYEQYF TGTGCCAGCAGTTACGAAGGGACAGTCTACGAGCAGTACTTC
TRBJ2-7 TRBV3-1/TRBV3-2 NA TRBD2 CASRASGGPSYEQYF TGTGCCAGCAGAGCTAGCGGGGGCCCCTCCTACGAGCAGTACTTC
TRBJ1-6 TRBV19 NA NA CASSIVGWRALHF TGTGCCAGTAGTATAGTCGGCTGGAGGGCCCTCCACTTT
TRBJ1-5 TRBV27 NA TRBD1 CASSLDRGNQPQHF TGTGCCAGCAGTCTCGACAGGGGCAATCAGCCCCAGCATTTT
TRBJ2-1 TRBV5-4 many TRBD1 CASSGDSYNEQFF TGTGCCAGCAGCGGGGACAGCTACAATGAGCAGTTCTTC
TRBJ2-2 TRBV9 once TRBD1 CASSNTGGLDTGELFF TGTGCCAGCAGCAATACAGGGGGCTTGGACACCGGGGAGCTGTTTTTT
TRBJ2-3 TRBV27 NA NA CASSLVSVDTQYF TGTGCCAGCAGTTTAGTATCAGTGGATACGCAGTATTTT
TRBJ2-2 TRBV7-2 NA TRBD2 CASSLTGTINTGELFF TGTGCCAGCAGCTTAACCGGGACTATAAACACCGGGGAGCTGTTTTTT
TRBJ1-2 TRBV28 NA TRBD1 CASSTTRGRFYGYTF TGTGCCAGCAGTACCACCAGGGGGCGCTTCTATGGCTACACCTTC
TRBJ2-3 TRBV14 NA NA CASSPAGGRTDTQYF TGTGCCAGCAGCCCTGCCGGGGGACGCACAGATACGCAGTATTTT
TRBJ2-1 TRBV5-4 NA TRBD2 CASSGGWGGSPYNEQFF TGTGCCAGCAGCGGAGGGTGGGGCGGGAGTCCCTACAATGAGCAGTTCTTC
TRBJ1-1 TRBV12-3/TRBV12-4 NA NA CASTGDTEAFF TGTGCCAGCACCGGGGACACTGAAGCTTTCTTT
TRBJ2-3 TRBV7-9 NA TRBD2 CASSLTSPREGYTDTQYF TGTGCCAGCAGCTTAACGTCTCCGCGGGAGGGTTACACAGATACGCAGTATTTT
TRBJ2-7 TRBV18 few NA CASSLRAGYYEQYF TGTGCCAGCTCACTCAGGGCAGGATACTACGAGCAGTACTTC
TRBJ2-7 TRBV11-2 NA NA CASSPDREVYEQYF TGTGCCAGCAGCCCCGACAGGGAGGTCTACGAGCAGTACTTC
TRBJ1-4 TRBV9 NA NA CASSPLGQINEKLFF TGTGCCAGCAGCCCTTTAGGACAGATTAATGAAAAACTGTTTTTT
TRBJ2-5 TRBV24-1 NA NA CATSDFKETQYF TGTGCCACCAGTGATTTTAAAGAGACCCAGTACTTC
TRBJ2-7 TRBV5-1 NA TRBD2 CASSRGLAGSGEQYF TGCGCCAGCAGCCGTGGACTAGCGGGGTCGGGAGAGCAGTACTTC
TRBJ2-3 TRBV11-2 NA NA CASGPKDTQYF TGTGCCAGCGGCCCGAAGGATACGCAGTATTTT
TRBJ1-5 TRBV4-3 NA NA CASSQDRHRDQPQHF TGCGCCAGCAGCCAAGATCGGCACCGGGATCAGCCCCAGCATTTT
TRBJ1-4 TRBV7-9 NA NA CASSFGGVNEKLFF TGTGCCAGCAGCTTTGGCGGGGTAAATGAAAAACTGTTTTTT
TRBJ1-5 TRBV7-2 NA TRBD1 CASSDPGTGANQPQHF TGTGCCAGCAGCGACCCCGGGACAGGGGCCAATCAGCCCCAGCATTTT
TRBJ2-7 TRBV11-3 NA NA CASSLTSGSYEQYF TGTGCCAGCAGCTTAACATCAGGTTCCTACGAGCAGTACTTC
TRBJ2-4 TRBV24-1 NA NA CATSDPRGGKNIQYF TGTGCCACCAGTGACCCCCGGGGAGGAAAAAACATTCAGTACTTC
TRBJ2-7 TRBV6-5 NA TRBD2 CASTGGRGKGYEQYF TGTGCCAGCACAGGCGGGAGGGGAAAAGGGTACGAGCAGTACTTC
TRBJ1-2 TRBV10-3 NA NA CAAKPWTDDNYGYTF TGTGCCGCAAAACCCTGGACAGATGATAACTATGGCTACACCTTC
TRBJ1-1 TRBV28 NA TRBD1 CASRRTGSPEAFF TGTGCCAGCAGACGGACAGGGTCCCCTGAAGCTTTCTTT
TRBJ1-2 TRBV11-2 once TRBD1 CASTDRTGARYGYTF TGTGCCAGCACCGATAGGACAGGGGCCCGTTATGGCTACACCTTC
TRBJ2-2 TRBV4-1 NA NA CASSQADITGELFF TGCGCCAGCAGCCAAGCTGACATAACCGGGGAGCTGTTTTTT
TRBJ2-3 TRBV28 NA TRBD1 CASSRTGPLADTQYF TGTGCCAGCAGTCGGACAGGTCCTTTGGCAGATACGCAGTATTTT
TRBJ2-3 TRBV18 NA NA CASSPPVADTQYF TGTGCCAGCTCACCACCCGTCGCAGATACGCAGTATTTT
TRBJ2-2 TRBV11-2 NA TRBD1 CASSPWTGNTGELFF TGTGCCAGCAGCCCTTGGACAGGGAACACCGGGGAGCTGTTTTTT
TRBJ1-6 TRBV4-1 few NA CASSQDLDSPLHF TGCGCCAGCAGCCAAGACCTAGATTCACCCCTCCACTTT
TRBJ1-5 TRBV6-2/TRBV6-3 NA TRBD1 CASSQTDRGRDNQPQHF TGTGCCAGCAGCCAAACGGACAGGGGTAGGGACAATCAGCCCCAGCATTTT
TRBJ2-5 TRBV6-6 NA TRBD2 CASNDPREDGTQYF TGTGCCAGCAACGACCCCCGGGAGGACGGGACCCAGTACTTC
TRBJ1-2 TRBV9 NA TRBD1 CASSVGQGKGYTF TGTGCCAGCAGCGTAGGACAGGGAAAAGGCTACACCTTC
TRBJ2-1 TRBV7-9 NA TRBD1 CASTVDRGYNEQFF TGTGCCAGCACCGTAGACAGGGGGTACAATGAGCAGTTCTTC
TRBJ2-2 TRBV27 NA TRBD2 CASSFGLAGPGELFF TGTGCCAGCAGTTTTGGTCTAGCGGGTCCCGGGGAGCTGTTTTTT
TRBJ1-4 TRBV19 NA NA CASSMEGWTNEKLFF TGTGCCAGTAGTATGGAGGGTTGGACTAATGAAAAACTGTTTTTT
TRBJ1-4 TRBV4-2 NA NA CASSQVGKGGGEKLFF TGTGCCAGCAGCCAAGTGGGCAAGGGAGGAGGCGAAAAACTGTTTTTT
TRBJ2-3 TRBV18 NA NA CASLTGTSTDTQYF TGTGCCAGCTTGACGGGGACTAGCACAGATACGCAGTATTTT
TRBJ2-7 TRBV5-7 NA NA CASPFIGTLHTGQYF TGTGCCAGTCCTTTTATCGGGACTCTACATACGGGGCAGTACTTC
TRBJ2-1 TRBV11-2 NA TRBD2 CASSLEGLVFNEQFF TGTGCCAGCAGCTTAGAGGGACTAGTTTTCAATGAGCAGTTCTTC